The 30 T cell receptor beta chains given below trace back to one sample, sequenced in a study of T cell changes during pregnancy in multiple sclerosis. The repertoire was sequenced with immunoSEQ multiplex PCR; TCRdb's copy has only in-frame clones and lacks some. The data contain 65,000 to 95,000 clones, approximately 93% of them singletons. Sequencing was performed on peripheral blood, taken in the second trimester of pregnancy. The receptors were sampled from a female donor in good health, enrolled as a control in a pregnancy study.

The V call is TRBV28, the J call TRBJ2-7; no clear D. The CDR3 spans 12 residues. The germline CDR1 and CDR2 sequences are MDHEN and SYDVKM. V dropped 9 bases and J dropped 3 bases, with 12 bases sitting between them. The CDR3 region is CASSPTFYEQYF. The CDR3 DNA follows: TGTGCCAGTAGCCCTACCTTCTACGAGCAGTACTTC.

The chain has TRBV27 and TRBJ2-1, with 8 bases fitting TRBD2. The germline gives CDR1 MNHEY, CDR2 SMNVEV (reference sequence). V lost 8 bases and J lost 1; bases outside the gene matches: 7. This CDR3 region has 15 residues. CDR3 sequence reads: CASGESGSSYNEQFF. In nucleotides, the CDR3 is TGTGCCAGCGGGGAAAGCGGGAGTTCCTACAATGAGCAGTTCTTC.

This clone occurred once. The rearrangement uses TRBV6-6 and TRBJ1-5; 10 nucleotides match TRBD1. The J segment lost 8 bases and the V segment lost 0 bases, leaving 4 bases of the junction unmatched. The CDR3 totals 15 residues. In germline, CDR1 is MNHNY, CDR2 SVGAGI (reference sequence). CDR3 protein: CASSYSNGQGEPQHF. The CDR3 DNA follows: TGTGCCAGCAGTTACTCGAATGGACAGGGGGAGCCCCAGCATTTT.

The chain uses TRBV7-9 and TRBJ2-5; 8 bases are shared with TRBD2. Unmatched junction bases numbered 13, after V lost 5 bases and J lost 5 bases. CDR3 size: 16 residues. CDR1 is SEHNR and CDR2 is FQNEAQ in the germline V gene (reference sequence). This CDR3 reads CASSPKVKAGVETQYF. As DNA, the CDR3 is TGTGCCAGCAGCCCCAAGGTCAAAGCGGGAGTGGAGACCCAGTACTTC. Using reference TRBV7-9 and TRBJ2-5 for the parts outside the CDR3, the full variable domain is DTGVSQNPRHKITKRGQNVTFRCDPISEHNRLYWYRQTLGQGPEFLTYFQNEAQLEKSRLLSDRFSAERPKGSFSTLEIQRTEQGDSAMYLCASSPKVKAGVETQYFGPGTRLLVL.

V gene TRBV7-9 combines with J gene TRBJ2-1; D remains ambiguous. The V end lost 4 bases, the J end lost 5 bases, and 12 bases lay between the germline ends. CDR1 and CDR2 from the germline V gene are SEHNR and FQNEAQ (reference sequence). The CDR3 is 14 residues long. CDR3 nucleotide sequence: TGTGCCAGCAGCTCAGGTGCCAGGAACAATGAGCAGTTCTTC. Residues: CASSSGARNNEQFF.

This chain uses TRBV5-1 with TRBJ2-1, with 10 bases fitting TRBD1. Germline V gene sequence: CDR1 SGHRS, CDR2 YFSETQ. V lost 4 bases and J lost 7; bases outside the gene matches: 11. This CDR3 comprises 16 residues. The chain's CDR3 is CASSGSRDRGRNEQFF. CDR3 nucleotides: TGCGCCAGCAGCGGCTCCCGGGACAGGGGTCGGAATGAGCAGTTCTTC.

The chain recombines TRBV19 with TRBJ2-1; 14 bases align to TRBD2. In germline, CDR1 is LNHDA, CDR2 SQIVND (reference sequence). Losses at the gene ends were 7 bases for V and 8 bases for J; bases not matched to a gene: 7. This CDR3 is 15 amino acids long. CDR3 coding DNA: TGTGCCAGTAATCCGGGACTAGCGGGAGTCCATGAGCAGTTCTTC. Protein sequence: CASNPGLAGVHEQFF.

The genes are TRBV10-3 and TRBJ2-3; 8 nucleotides align to TRBD2. This CDR3 is 15 amino acids long. Germline V gene data show CDR1 as ENHRY and CDR2 as SYGVKD. V gave up 7 bases and J gave up 4 bases; unmatched junction bases: 10. CDR3 DNA sequence: TGTGCCATCACCCCCTCGGGGGGGGTTCCAGATACGCAGTATTTT. Its translation: CAITPSGGVPDTQYF.

DNA of the CDR3: TGTGCCAGCAGTGATTCCGCGACAGACGACATTCAGTACTTC. Protein sequence: CASSDSATDDIQYF. The chain is built from TRBV28 and TRBJ2-4; D perhaps matches TRBD1 (5 bases). The CDR3 contains 14 residues. Trimming removed 5 bases from V and 8 bases from J, with 16 bases in between. CDR1 is MDHEN and CDR2 is SYDVKM in the germline V gene.

The chain combines TRBV27 with TRBJ1-1; D call uncertain. Looked up from germline, CDR1 is MNHEY and CDR2 is SMNVEV (reference sequence). Trimming removed 6 bases from V and 2 bases from J, with 13 bases in between. This CDR3 has 14 amino acids. This CDR3 reads CASSPSGANTEAFF. The CDR3 bases are TGTGCCAGCAGCCCATCGGGTGCCAACACTGAAGCTTTCTTT.

V usage is TRBV18 and J usage is TRBJ2-7, with a tentative D call TRBD2 (7 bases). Per germline, CDR1 KGHSH and CDR2 LQKENI. Trimming removed 3 bases from V and 6 bases from J, with 12 bases in between. The CDR3 loop spans 13 amino acids. CDR3 protein: CASSPQAGAEQYF. CDR3 bases: TGTGCCAGCTCACCTCAGGCGGGGGCCGAGCAGTACTTC.

The chain links TRBV7-2 to TRBJ2-3; D call uncertain. This CDR3 region has 14 residues. The germline V gene encodes CDR1 SGHTA and CDR2 FQGNSA. V gave up 4 bases and J gave up 4 bases, with 12 bases separating them. CDR3 residues: CASSSTLAADTQYF. For the CDR3, the DNA is TGTGCCAGCAGCTCGACTCTTGCTGCAGATACGCAGTATTTT.

The rearrangement uses TRBV15 and TRBJ1-3; D might be TRBD1 (5 bases). The V end lost 0 bases, the J end lost 1 base, and 10 bases lay between the germline ends. Germline loops: CDR1 LNHNV, CDR2 YYDKDF (reference sequence). This CDR3 is 16 amino acids long. The CDR3 DNA is TGTGCCACCAGCAGAGATCAGGGCGGATCTGGAAACACCATATATTTT. Encoded protein: CATSRDQGGSGNTIYF.

This clone appeared a single time. This chain links TRBV7-2 with TRBJ2-7; 10 bases fit TRBD2. Germline-derived CDR1 and CDR2 are SGHTA and FQGNSA. There are 17 residues in the CDR3. V gave up 3 bases and J gave up 4 bases; unmatched junction bases: 12. The CDR3 nucleotides read TGTGCCAGCAGCTTCGAAGCGGGAGGGCGGGGAGGTTACGAGCAGTACTTC. It specifies CASSFEAGGRGGYEQYF.

The CDR3 DNA follows: TGTGCCAGCTCACTCGACCGAACAGGGGTGGGGATGGGCAATCAGCCCCAGCATTTT. It codes for CASSLDRTGVGMGNQPQHF. This chain links TRBV18 with TRBJ1-5, with 7 bases that match TRBD1. The CDR3 spans 19 residues. Trimming took 4 bases from V and 2 from J; bases not matched to a gene: 17. Germline-derived CDR1 and CDR2 are KGHSH and LQKENI.

The chain has TRBV19 and TRBJ2-3; 7 nucleotides agree with TRBD1. Losses at the gene ends were 7 bases for V and 0 bases for J; bases not matched to a gene: 4. The CDR3 has 14 residues. Per germline, CDR1 LNHDA and CDR2 SQIVND (reference sequence). The CDR3 region has the DNA TGTGCCAGTAAGAAGGACAGGAGCACAGATACGCAGTATTTT. Translated, it gives CASKKDRSTDTQYF.

This clone was picked up one time. This chain links TRBV28 with TRBJ2-5; D is uncertain. V was cut by 3 bases and J by 3 bases, with 5 bases left in between. From germline, CDR1 is MDHEN and CDR2 SYDVKM. CDR3 length: 12 residues. CDR3 sequence reads: CASSLAEETQYF. The CDR3 DNA reads as TGTGCCAGCAGTTTGGCAGAAGAGACCCAGTACTTC. The full variable domain, with the rest looked up from reference TRBV28 and TRBJ2-5, is DVKVTQSSRYLVKRTGEKVFLECVQDMDHENMFWYRQDPGLGLRLIYFSYDVKMKEKGDIPEGYSVSREKKERFSLILESASTNQTSMYLCASSLAEETQYFGPGTRLLVL.

In regard to this clone: The same CDR3 also results from other DNA sequences found in this sample. The chain couples TRBV29-1 to TRBJ2-5; TRBD2 is a possible D gene (6 bases). CDR1 SQVTM and CDR2 ANQGSEA come from the germline V gene. CDR3 length: 12 amino acids. The ends were cut back, 1 base at V and 5 bases at J, with 8 bases in the middle. The CDR3 reads CSVEAGRETQYF. CDR3 in DNA: TGCAGCGTTGAAGCGGGGAGGGAGACCCAGTACTTC.

The V call is TRBV7-6, the J call TRBJ2-7; D might be TRBD2 (5 bases). CDR3 length: 15 residues. V dropped 6 bases and J dropped 2 bases, with 17 bases sitting between them. Germline V gives CDR1 SGHVS, CDR2 FNYEAQ. CDR3 nucleotide sequence: TGTGCCAGCAGTCCTGAGGTCGGGATGGCCTACGAGCAGTACTTC. Translated, it gives CASSPEVGMAYEQYF.

The V gene is TRBV7-9, the J gene TRBJ2-1; 8 bases map to TRBD2. Germline-derived CDR1 and CDR2 are SEHNR and FQNEAQ (reference sequence). The length of the CDR3 is 17 residues. The V segment lost 5 bases and the J segment 0 bases; nucleotides outside the gene matches: 9. The CDR3 nucleotides read TGTGCCAGCAGCCGATTTAGCGGGATACTCTCCTACAATGAGCAGTTCTTC. Translation: CASSRFSGILSYNEQFF.

The chain employs TRBV28 and TRBJ2-7, with 8 positions matching TRBD1. The CDR3 contains 16 residues. Germline loops: CDR1 MDHEN, CDR2 SYDVKM. V lost 6 bases and J lost 7; bases outside the gene matches: 17. For the CDR3, the DNA is TGTGCCAGCAGCTTGCGTAGCGGCAGGGGGCCTCGTGAGCAGTACTTC. It specifies CASSLRSGRGPREQYF.

This clone appeared once. The V gene is TRBV20-1, the J gene TRBJ2-1; maybe TRBD1 (6 bases). V was trimmed by 5 bases and J by 9 bases, leaving 11 bases between them. The CDR3 length is 11 residues. Germline V lookup: CDR1 DFQATT, CDR2 SNEGSKA (reference sequence). The CDR3 DNA sequence: TGCAGTGCTCTGAGGGGGTTTGAGCAGTTCTTC. This translates into CSALRGFEQFF.

J is TRBJ2-3 and V is TRBV5-4; possibly TRBD1 for D (5 bases). Trimming cost V 4 bases and J 2 bases, with 17 bases left between them. Germline V gene data show CDR1 as SGHNT and CDR2 as YYREEE (reference sequence). CDR3 size: 16 residues. The DNA for the CDR3 is TGTGCCAGCAGCCTGGGGTTAGGGGCCCTCACAGATACGCAGTATTTT. Translation: CASSLGLGALTDTQYF. Full variable domain (missing parts from reference TRBV5-4 and TRBJ2-3): ETGVTQSPTHLIKTRGQQVTLRCSSQSGHNTVSWYQQALGQGPQFIFQYYREEENGRGNFPPRFSGLQFPNYSSELNVNALELDDSALYLCASSLGLGALTDTQYFGPGTRLTVL.

This chain joins TRBV5-4 and TRBJ2-1; TRBD2 agrees at 9 bases. The junction had 7 bases not matched to a gene; V was cut back by 8 bases and J by 4 bases. This CDR3 has 14 residues. Germline V CDR1 and CDR2: SGHNT, YYREEE (reference sequence). The CDR3 sequence: CASTAAGGYNEQFF. The DNA for the CDR3 is TGTGCCAGTACCGCGGCGGGAGGGTACAATGAGCAGTTCTTC.

This chain connects TRBV7-9 to TRBJ1-1; D not resolved. Germline V CDR1 and CDR2: SEHNR, FQNEAQ (reference sequence). Trimming shortened V by 0 bases and J by 0 bases, and 8 bases separated the two germline ends. CDR3 length: 15 residues. The CDR3 protein is CASSLASGLNTEAFF. The CDR3 DNA reads TGTGCCAGCAGCTTAGCCAGCGGCCTGAACACTGAAGCTTTCTTT.

The chain carries TRBV30 and TRBJ2-2; D might be TRBD2 (5 bases). Per the germline V gene, CDR1 is GTSNPN and CDR2 is SVGIG (reference sequence). Trimming stripped 5 bases from V and 5 bases from J, with 12 bases between. The CDR3 is 13 residues long. The CDR3, as DNA: TGTGCCTGGTTGGCAGAGGGAACCGGGGAGCTGTTTTTT. It specifies CAWLAEGTGELFF.

This chain joins TRBV7-8 and TRBJ2-1; TRBD2 agrees at 10 bases. The germline V gene has CDR1 SGHVS and CDR2 FQNEAQ. This CDR3 has 15 amino acids. Germline trimming cut 1 base from V and 8 bases from J; bases unmatched to any gene: 5. CDR3: CASSLELAGVHEQFF. The DNA of the CDR3 is TGTGCCAGCAGCTTAGAGCTAGCGGGAGTGCATGAGCAGTTCTTC. Drawing the rest from reference TRBV7-8 and TRBJ2-1, the complete variable domain is GAGVSQSPRYKVAKRGQDVALRCDPISGHVSLFWYQQALGQGPEFLTYFQNEAQLDKSGLPSDRFFAERPEGSVSTLKIQRTQQEDSAVYLCASSLELAGVHEQFFGPGTRLTVL.

The chain has TRBV11-2 and TRBJ2-1, with TRBD2 matching over 8 bases. CDR1 is SGHAT and CDR2 is FQNNGV in the germline V gene. This CDR3 has 15 residues. Trimming took 7 bases from V and 4 from J; bases not matched to a gene: 9. The CDR3 is CASTPRGLAYNEQFF. In DNA form, the CDR3 reads TGTGCCAGCACCCCTCGAGGACTAGCTTACAATGAGCAGTTCTTC. Full variable domain (rest looked up from reference TRBV11-2 and TRBJ2-1): EAGVAQSPRYKIIEKRQSVAFWCNPISGHATLYWYQQILGQGPKLLIQFQNNGVVDDSQLPKDRFSAERLKGVDSTLKIQPAKLEDSAVYLCASTPRGLAYNEQFFGPGTRLTVL.

The genes are TRBV5-1 and TRBJ1-1, with D possibly matching TRBD1 (6 bases). V was trimmed by 2 bases and J by 3 bases, leaving 11 bases between them. The CDR3 is made up of 14 amino acids. Germline assignment: CDR1 SGHRS and CDR2 YFSETQ. CDR3 sequence: CASSLSTGYTEAFF. CDR3 DNA sequence: TGCGCCAGCAGCTTATCAACAGGGTACACTGAAGCTTTCTTT.

The rearrangement links TRBV28 to TRBJ2-7, with 7 bases identical to TRBD1. V lost 6 bases to trimming and J lost 3 bases; unmatched junction nucleotides: 8. This CDR3 contains 14 residues. Germline loops: CDR1 MDHEN, CDR2 SYDVKM. Written as DNA, the CDR3 is TGTGCCAGCAGCCACCGGGCAGGGGGCTACGAGCAGTACTTC. Its protein product is CASSHRAGGYEQYF.